The entry below describes one T cell receptor beta chain. Its target is not known. This sample was included in a study of beta chain features in type 1 diabetes. The study, taken as a whole, reports: PCR might show a preference for shorter templates, equally across patients and controls. In type 1 diabetes patients, VDJ junctions had fewer insertions; deletions at these junctions were more frequent. Across all four CD4+ subsets, people with type 1 diabetes showed modestly shorter TCRB CDR3s. Here, the possible influence of HLA type (on TCRB rearrangement) remained unresolved.

Of the isolated RNA, all was reverse transcribed, and so the sequenced material was expressed TCRB transcripts. Repertoires were generated with immunoSEQ multiplex PCR, while TCRdb's copy carries only in-frame clones and drops some. The sample records about 180,000 clones, around 7.9% being singletons. The CDR3 covers 16 residues. With V trimmed by 0 bases and J by 6 bases, 10 bases remained unmatched. The germline gives CDR1 SQVTM, CDR2 ANQGSEA. The sample was central memory CD4+ T cells from blood. The TCR comes from a man between 18 and 29 years old with type 1 diabetes. The rearrangement joins TRBV29-1 to TRBJ2-1; 8 bases agree with TRBD2. This chain's CDR3 is CSVEDILAAGGNEQFF. CDR3 nucleotide sequence: TGCAGCGTTGAAGACATACTAGCGGCCGGGGGCAATGAGCAGTTCTTC.